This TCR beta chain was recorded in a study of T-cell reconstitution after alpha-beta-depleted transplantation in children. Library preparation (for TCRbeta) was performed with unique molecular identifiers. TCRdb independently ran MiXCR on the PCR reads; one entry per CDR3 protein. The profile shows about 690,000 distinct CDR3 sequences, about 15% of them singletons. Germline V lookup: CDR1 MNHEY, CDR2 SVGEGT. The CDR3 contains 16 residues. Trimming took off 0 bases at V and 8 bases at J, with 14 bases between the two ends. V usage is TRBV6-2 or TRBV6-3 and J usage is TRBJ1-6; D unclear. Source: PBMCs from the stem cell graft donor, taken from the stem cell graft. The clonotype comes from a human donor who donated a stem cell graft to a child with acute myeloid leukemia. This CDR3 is CASSYSLGHRHSPLHF. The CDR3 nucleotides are TGTGCCAGCAGTTACTCGTTAGGGCATCGCCATTCACCCCTCCACTTT.